This T cell receptor (beta chain) was identified during a study of blood T cell repertoires in COVID-19. Overall study context: Samples taken during acute and convalescent COVID-19 were collected in the United States, Italy and Spain. In each case, the material was cDNA or gDNA derived from T cells, B-cell-depleted T cells, or PBMCs.

In the authors' workflow: By means of reference gene primer amplification, nucleated cell counts were estimated. Sequencing used immunoSEQ multiplex PCR; TCRdb keeps in-frame clones, though not all of them. V, J and clone size were drawn from that table, and D and trimming were deduced from the DNA. Among approximately 100,000 clones, 70% to 85% were seen once, and the ten largest hold over 9.5%. The V end was cut by 0 bases, the J end by 0 bases, with 8 bases between. Germline V gene data show CDR1 as SGDLS and CDR2 as YYNGEE. This CDR3 is 15 amino acids long. This clone was seen just once. The J gene is TRBJ2-3, the V gene TRBV9; D remains ambiguous. This clonotype was obtained from a man aged 70-80 years with acute or convalescent COVID-19. The specimen sequenced was peripheral blood. The CDR3 nucleotides read TGTGCCAGCAGCGTAGGCCCGGTAAGCACAGATACGCAGTATTTT. Translating gives CASSVGPVSTDTQYF.